This T cell receptor beta chain originates from a study of T-cell memory formation after mild COVID-19. As for the study in general: TCR clustering was largely donor specific.

General study results and limits: Chiefly within CM and EM were the contracting CD4+ clones; CD8+ ones were within EMRA.

TCRdb redid the calling of the 5' RACE reads with MiXCR, one entry per CDR3 protein. The data contain tens of thousands of distinct CDR3 sequences, 7.3% of them singletons. This CDR3 has 13 amino acids. Germline CDR1 SGHAT, CDR2 FQNNGV. V shed 6 bases and J shed 3 bases, with 9 bases lying between them. This clonotype was seen repeatedly, ten times or more. What it binds is unknown. Sequenced material: PBMCs or a T cell subset sorted from them (not recorded which). The receptor's source is a man between 18 and 35 years old who had mild COVID-19 (a few samples of this study predate the infection). Cell type and time point are not known. This sequence joins TRBV11-2 and TRBJ2-1; possible D gene TRBD2, 5 bases. The DNA for the CDR3 is TGTGCCAGCAGGCTCGGGGTCTACAATGAGCAGTTCTTC. Its protein product is CASRLGVYNEQFF.